These 18 T cell receptor beta chains came from one sample sequenced in a study of OX40 agonist ivuxolimab in advanced cancers. The assay was immunoSEQ multiplex PCR, and TCRdb's table has in-frame clones only and misses some. The data show approximately 70,000 clones, around 86% seen once. The specimen comprised CD4+ or CD8+ T cells sorted from blood, sampled in a trial of the OX40 agonist ivuxolimab. The origin of the receptors is an adult with an advanced solid tumor such as melanoma, head and neck, liver or kidney cancer.

The chain employs TRBV10-3 and TRBJ2-7; 8 bases are a match to TRBD1. V dropped 5 bases and J dropped 7; count of bases not matched to a gene: 7. The germline V gene encodes CDR1 ENHRY and CDR2 SYGVKD. The CDR3 runs 13 residues. The CDR3 region is CAISQQGAWEQYF. The CDR3 bases are TGTGCCATCAGTCAGCAGGGGGCGTGGGAGCAGTACTTC.

This chain links TRBV30 with TRBJ1-2; D is perhaps TRBD1 (6 bases). Germline lookup yields CDR1 GTSNPN and CDR2 SVGIG (reference sequence). The CDR3 has 15 residues. Trimming removed 0 bases at V and 5 bases at J, with 16 bases between. Here the CDR3 reads CAWSVGASSPYGYTF. As DNA, the CDR3 is TGTGCCTGGAGTGTGGGGGCCTCCTCCCCTTATGGCTACACCTTC.

The rearrangement links TRBV5-1 to TRBJ2-3; D may match TRBD1 or TRBD2 (5 bases each). Trimming took 4 bases from V and 0 from J, leaving 15 bases between them. CDR1 is SGHRS, CDR2 YFSETQ, per germline. The CDR3 contains 16 residues. Here the CDR3 reads CASSTGTDLSTDTQYF. The CDR3 bases are TGCGCCAGCAGCACTGGGACCGATCTTAGCACAGATACGCAGTATTTT.

The genes are TRBV19 and TRBJ1-4, with 7 bases identical to TRBD1. Germline assignment: CDR1 LNHDA and CDR2 SQIVND (reference sequence). The V segment lost 5 bases and the J segment 5 bases; nucleotides outside the gene matches: 8. This CDR3 is built from 15 residues. The DNA for the CDR3 is TGTGCCAGTAGTCTATCGACAGGGTCGAATGAAAAACTGTTTTTT. Its translation is CASSLSTGSNEKLFF.

The chain combines TRBV6-1 with TRBJ1-1; D not resolved. Looked up from germline, CDR1 is MNHNS and CDR2 is SASEGT. The CDR3 consists of 15 residues. The V end was cut by 0 bases, the J end by 1 base, with 9 bases between. Here the CDR3 reads CASSEARVSNTEAFF. The CDR3 DNA reads as TGTGCCAGCAGTGAAGCCCGGGTATCGAACACTGAAGCTTTCTTT.

The sample holds a few counts of this clone. This chain links TRBV19 with TRBJ1-2; D is uncertain. The CDR3 runs to 16 residues. V lost 4 bases to trimming and J lost 4 bases, with 19 bases between them. Germline assignment: CDR1 LNHDA and CDR2 SQIVND (reference sequence). CDR3 coding DNA: TGTGCCAGTAGTAACCCACGTACCGACCCAGGCTATGGCTACACCTTC. Protein product: CASSNPRTDPGYGYTF.

This chain joins TRBV11-2 and TRBJ2-1; possible D gene TRBD1, 6 bases. Looked up from germline, CDR1 is SGHAT and CDR2 is FQNNGV. The CDR3 is made up of 16 amino acids. V lost 5 bases and J lost 0, with 14 bases in between. This CDR3 is CASSLNRVGSYNEQFF. The CDR3 nucleotides are TGTGCCAGCAGCCTAAACAGGGTGGGCTCCTACAATGAGCAGTTCTTC. The complete variable domain, with remaining parts taken from reference TRBV11-2 and TRBJ2-1, reads EAGVAQSPRYKIIEKRQSVAFWCNPISGHATLYWYQQILGQGPKLLIQFQNNGVVDDSQLPKDRFSAERLKGVDSTLKIQPAKLEDSAVYLCASSLNRVGSYNEQFFGPGTRLTVL.

The J gene is TRBJ2-2, the V gene TRBV5-1; D is possibly TRBD1 (5 bases). The germline gives CDR1 SGHRS, CDR2 YFSETQ. The CDR3 is 14 amino acids. V shed 3 bases and J shed 4 bases, with 10 bases lying between them. In DNA, the CDR3 is TGCGCCAGCAGCTCAGGGCCGAGCACCGGGGAGCTGTTTTTT. Translation gives CASSSGPSTGELFF. Based on the CDR3 plus reference TRBV5-1 and TRBJ2-2, the full variable domain is KAGVTQTPRYLIKTRGQQVTLSCSPISGHRSVSWYQQTPGQGLQFLFEYFSETQRNKGNFPGRFSGRQFSNSRSEMNVSTLELGDSALYLCASSSGPSTGELFFGEGSRLTVL.

The chain links TRBV5-6 to TRBJ1-4; D remains ambiguous. V dropped 3 bases and J dropped 0 bases, with 9 bases sitting between them. Germline CDR1 is SGHDT and CDR2 is YYEEEE. The CDR3 consists of 15 residues. The CDR3, as DNA: TGTGCCAGCAGCTCGACCGGCGCAACTAATGAAAAACTGTTTTTT. Residues: CASSSTGATNEKLFF.

The chain is built from TRBV5-1 and TRBJ2-5; D remains unclear. Trimming cost V 2 bases and J 1 base, with 12 bases left between them. CDR3 length: 15 residues. Germline V CDR1 and CDR2: SGHRS, YFSETQ. The CDR3 here is CASSFAGWGQETQYF. DNA for the CDR3: TGCGCCAGCAGCTTTGCAGGATGGGGCCAAGAGACCCAGTACTTC.

This chain joins TRBV27 and TRBJ2-7, with TRBD1 matching over 10 bases. From germline, CDR1 is MNHEY and CDR2 SMNVEV (reference sequence). The ends lost 7 bases at V and 7 bases at J; junction bases unmatched: 10. The CDR3 totals 14 residues. As DNA, the CDR3 is TGTGCCAGCACTCAGGGACAGGGGATTAGGGAGCAGTACTTC. Translating it yields CASTQGQGIREQYF.

The chain recombines TRBV5-1 with TRBJ2-5; 9 bases agree with TRBD1. V lost 8 bases to trimming and J lost 4 bases; unmatched junction nucleotides: 6. This CDR3 has 13 amino acids. Germline CDR1 SGHRS, CDR2 YFSETQ. DNA for the CDR3: TGCGCCAGTTCCCGGGACAGGGTAGAGACCCAGTACTTC. Residues: CASSRDRVETQYF.

V and J are TRBV10-3 and TRBJ1-5; 7 bases line up with TRBD1. Germline V gene sequence: CDR1 ENHRY, CDR2 SYGVKD. Trimming removed 8 bases from V and 2 bases from J; junction bases left unmatched: 6. There are 14 residues in the CDR3. The CDR3 nucleotides read TGTGCCATCCAAGGGGACAGTCGCAATCAGCCCCAGCATTTT. Protein product: CAIQGDSRNQPQHF.

This rearrangement joins TRBV5-1 to TRBJ1-2; D uncertain. Germline V lookup: CDR1 SGHRS, CDR2 YFSETQ. Trimming left V 4 bases short and J 6 bases short, with 13 bases between. This CDR3 spans 13 amino acids. Here the CDR3 DNA reads TGCGCCAGCAGCCACGGATCCGGGGATGGCTACACCTTC. It is translated as CASSHGSGDGYTF.

The chain uses TRBV11-2 and TRBJ2-5; no definite D call. The CDR3 spans 14 residues. Looked up from germline, CDR1 is SGHAT and CDR2 is FQNNGV. V was cut by 3 bases and J by 2 bases, with 10 bases left in between. The CDR3 nucleotides read TGTGCCAGCAGCTTTAACGCTATGCAAGAGACCCAGTACTTC. Amino acids: CASSFNAMQETQYF.

The rearrangement links TRBV6-5 to TRBJ2-2; a possible D gene is TRBD1 (6 bases). In germline, CDR1 is MNHEY, CDR2 SVGAGI. V was pared by 3 bases and J by 6 bases, with 14 bases between. This CDR3 spans 15 amino acids. The CDR3 spells CASSYRGYGPGELFF. The DNA of the CDR3 is TGTGCCAGCAGTTATAGGGGGTACGGGCCCGGGGAGCTGTTTTTT.

The CDR3 protein is CASSEQGYYGYTF. CDR3 nucleotides: TGTGCCAGCAGTGAGCAGGGGTACTATGGCTACACCTTC. J is TRBJ1-2 and V is TRBV2; tentative D call: TRBD1 (6 bases). CDR3 length: 13 residues. Germline V gene lookup returns CDR1 SNHLY and CDR2 FYNNEI. Trimming pared 3 bases from V and 3 bases from J, leaving 8 bases between.

The V and J genes are TRBV6-5 and TRBJ1-2, with 7 bases fitting TRBD1. V lost 6 bases to trimming and J lost 8 bases; unmatched junction nucleotides: 6. The CDR3 is 12 residues long. In germline, CDR1 is MNHEY, CDR2 SVGAGI. CDR3 sequence: CASSGRGEGYTF. DNA for the CDR3: TGTGCCAGCAGCGGCAGGGGGGAAGGCTACACCTTC.